What follows are 21 T cell receptor beta chains derived from one specimen sequenced in a study of blood T cell repertoires in COVID-19. Repertoires were generated with immunoSEQ multiplex PCR, while TCRdb's copy carries only in-frame clones and drops some. The data hold 200,000 to 250,000 clones, with about 88% observed a single time. Sequencing was done on a sample of peripheral blood. The receptors were gathered from a man aged 50-59 years who had recovered from COVID-19.

The chain combines TRBV27 with TRBJ2-3; 10 positions agree with TRBD2. The germline V gene has CDR1 MNHEY and CDR2 SMNVEV (reference sequence). The junction had 7 bases not matched to a gene; V was cut back by 4 bases and J by 3 bases. The length of the CDR3 is 16 residues. The CDR3 region is CASSSLAGALTDTQYF. The CDR3 nucleotides are TGTGCCAGCAGTTCCCTAGCGGGAGCCCTAACAGATACGCAGTATTTT.

The V gene is TRBV19, the J gene TRBJ2-7; the match to TRBD2 covers 9 bases. CDR3 length: 22 amino acids. Germline V lookup: CDR1 LNHDA, CDR2 SQIVND (reference sequence). The V and J ends lost 1 base and 3 bases, in that order; junction bases with no gene match: 25. The CDR3 nucleotides are TGTGCCAGTAGTATAGTCGTGGGGCGGGTAATTACAACTAGCGGGCGCATCTACGAGCAGTACTTC. Its translation is CASSIVVGRVITTSGRIYEQYF.

V and J are TRBV15 and TRBJ2-1, with 9 bases fitting TRBD1. Germline V gene data show CDR1 as LNHNV and CDR2 as YYDKDF (reference sequence). The CDR3 is 17 residues long. With 0 bases clipped from V and 5 bases from J, the junction kept 8 bases outside the gene matches. CDR3 bases: TGTGCCACCAGCAGAGATTATGGGGGGACAGGGCACAATGAGCAGTTCTTC. Its protein product is CATSRDYGGTGHNEQFF.

The chain joins TRBV4-1 to TRBJ2-1; a weak D match, TRBD1 (5 bases). CDR1 is MGHRA and CDR2 is YSYEKL in the germline V gene. The V and J ends lost 4 bases and 4 bases respectively, with 11 bases between them. The CDR3 has 14 amino acids. The CDR3 protein is CASSLSTVYNEQFF. The CDR3 bases are TGCGCCAGCAGCCTTTCGACAGTTTACAATGAGCAGTTCTTC.

V and J are TRBV6-6 and TRBJ1-3, with 12 positions matching TRBD1. The CDR3 runs to 15 residues. CDR1 MNHNY and CDR2 SVGAGI come from the germline V gene (reference sequence). V dropped 6 bases and J dropped 4; count of bases not matched to a gene: 4. DNA of the CDR3: TGTGCCAGCAGGGGGACAGGGGGCGAAGGAAACACCATATATTTT. Protein: CASRGTGGEGNTIYF.

The chain has TRBV7-9 and TRBJ1-5; no firm D call. The V end was cut by 1 base, the J end by 7 bases, with 8 bases between. From germline, CDR1 is SEHNR and CDR2 FQNEAQ (reference sequence). The CDR3 is 13 amino acids. The CDR3 protein is CASSLGSGQPQHF. Here the CDR3 DNA reads TGTGCCAGCAGCTTAGGGTCAGGCCAGCCCCAGCATTTT.

The chain employs TRBV3-1 (or the pseudogene TRBV3-2) and TRBJ1-2; TRBD1 aligns across 7 bases. CDR1 is LGHDT and CDR2 is YNNKEL in the germline V gene (reference sequence). V lost 2 bases to trimming and J lost 3 bases; unmatched junction nucleotides: 9. The CDR3 length is 16 residues. The CDR3 DNA is TGTGCCAGCAGCCAAAGGTTAGGGGGCGCACACTATGGCTACACCTTC. Its translation: CASSQRLGGAHYGYTF.

The chain uses TRBV28 and TRBJ1-2; D is undetermined. CDR3 size: 11 residues. The V end lost 3 bases, the J end lost 4 bases, and 3 bases lay between the germline ends. The germline gives CDR1 MDHEN, CDR2 SYDVKM. Here the CDR3 DNA reads TGTGCCAGCAGTTTCGGCTATGGCTACACCTTC. Amino acids: CASSFGYGYTF.

The chain recombines TRBV30 with TRBJ2-7, with D possibly being TRBD1 (5 bases). Per the germline V gene, CDR1 is GTSNPN and CDR2 is SVGIG (reference sequence). The CDR3 is 13 amino acids. Trimming removed 4 bases from V and 2 bases from J, with 12 bases in between. The CDR3 is CAWKDTITYEQYF. DNA for the CDR3: TGTGCCTGGAAGGACACAATCACCTACGAGCAGTACTTC. Variable domain in full (rest from reference TRBV30 and TRBJ2-7): SQTIHQWPATLVQPVGSPLSLECTVEGTSNPNLYWYRQAAGRGLQLLFYSVGIGQISSEVPQNLSASRPQDRQFILSSKKLLLSDSGFYLCAWKDTITYEQYFGPGTRLTVT.

This chain joins TRBV12-3 or TRBV12-4 and TRBJ1-2; D is undetermined. This CDR3 has 13 amino acids. Trimming pared 6 bases from V and 1 base from J, leaving 9 bases between. This CDR3 reads CASSLQVNYGYTF. CDR3 nucleotide sequence: TGTGCCAGCAGCCTCCAGGTTAACTATGGCTACACCTTC.

This chain uses TRBV4-1 with TRBJ1-5; 12 positions match TRBD1. CDR1 and CDR2 (germline): MGHRA, YSYEKL. This CDR3 has 17 amino acids. Trimming removed 2 bases from V and 4 bases from J; junction bases left unmatched: 6. The CDR3 loop reads CASSQKRGQGANQPQHF. The CDR3 DNA reads as TGCGCCAGCAGCCAAAAACGGGGACAGGGGGCGAATCAGCCCCAGCATTTT.

The chain employs TRBV15 and TRBJ2-3; a weak D match, TRBD2 (7 bases). The CDR3 is 16 residues long. Per the germline V gene, CDR1 is LNHNV and CDR2 is YYDKDF (reference sequence). Trimming shortened V by 1 base and J by 5 bases, and 16 bases separated the two germline ends. The CDR3 DNA sequence: TGTGCCACCAGCAGAGTTGGGGGGGCGGATAGAGATACGCAGTATTTT. As protein: CATSRVGGADRDTQYF.

The chain is built from TRBV19 and TRBJ2-5; possibly TRBD2 for D (6 bases). CDR1 and CDR2 (germline): LNHDA, SQIVND (reference sequence). Trimming shortened V by 8 bases and J by 1 base, and 17 bases separated the two germline ends. This CDR3 comprises 15 residues. The CDR3 protein is CASAPGSGVQETQYF. CDR3 in DNA: TGTGCCAGTGCCCCCGGGTCGGGGGTCCAAGAGACCCAGTACTTC.

The V call is TRBV15, the J call TRBJ1-1, with D maybe TRBD1 (6 bases). Per germline, CDR1 LNHNV and CDR2 YYDKDF (reference sequence). The CDR3 covers 12 residues. V was pared by 1 base and J by 10 bases, with 10 bases between. CDR3 in amino acids: CATSRVQGPAFF. CDR3 coding DNA: TGTGCCACCAGCAGAGTACAGGGTCCAGCTTTCTTT.

In regard to this clone: The same CDR3 arises from other DNA sequences in this sample as well. The chain combines TRBV20-1 with TRBJ2-1; D gene unclear. Germline V gene sequence: CDR1 DFQATT, CDR2 SNEGSKA (reference sequence). The V end lost 6 bases, the J end lost 1 base, and 4 bases lay between the germline ends. The CDR3 is 11 amino acids. Written as DNA, the CDR3 is TGCAGTGCCAGGTCCTACAATGAGCAGTTCTTC. This gives the protein CSARSYNEQFF.

V and J are TRBV24-1 and TRBJ1-5; TRBD1 matches at 7 bases. Germline V lookup: CDR1 KGHDR, CDR2 SFDVKD. The length of the CDR3 is 15 residues. Trimming at V came to 5 bases and at J to 2 bases, leaving 5 bases not matched to a gene. The CDR3 loop reads CATSAQGKGNQPQHF. Written as DNA, the CDR3 is TGTGCCACCAGTGCACAGGGGAAAGGCAATCAGCCCCAGCATTTT.

The chain recombines TRBV7-8 with TRBJ1-3; 8 bases line up with TRBD1. Germline CDR1 is SGHVS and CDR2 is FQNEAQ. The CDR3 is 16 residues long. V shed 4 bases, J shed 2 bases, and the junction held 7 bases outside the gene matches. The CDR3 here is CASSSGQGVPGNTIYF. The CDR3 DNA follows: TGTGCCAGCAGCTCTGGACAGGGAGTCCCTGGAAACACCATATATTTT.

The V call is TRBV28, the J call TRBJ1-5; 8 bases line up with TRBD1. The V gene's germline CDR1 is MDHEN and CDR2 SYDVKM. J lost 2 bases, V lost 3 bases, and 3 bases had no gene match. The CDR3 spans 15 residues. CDR3 DNA sequence: TGTGCCAGCAGTTTCCCAGGGGGCCGCAATCAGCCCCAGCATTTT. Translating gives CASSFPGGRNQPQHF.

CDR3 amino acids: CASSSGRPHETQYF. CDR3 coding DNA: TGTGCCAGCAGCTCGGGTCGTCCCCACGAGACCCAGTACTTC. The chain has TRBV7-2 and TRBJ2-5, with D unclear. Germline CDR1 is SGHTA and CDR2 is FQGNSA. CDR3 length equals 14 residues. Trimming removed 4 bases at V and 5 bases at J, with 14 bases between.

J is TRBJ1-1 and V is TRBV9; the D is unclear. Germline CDR1 and CDR2: SGDLS and YYNGEE. V was pared by 6 bases and J by 2 bases, with 11 bases between. This CDR3 contains 13 residues. The chain's CDR3 is CASTEVGNTEAFF. CDR3 in DNA: TGTGCCAGCACCGAGGTCGGAAACACTGAAGCTTTCTTT.

V and J are TRBV5-4 and TRBJ2-5; D remains unclear. The CDR3 spans 15 residues. The V gene's germline CDR1 is SGHNT and CDR2 YYREEE (reference sequence). V dropped 2 bases and J dropped 0 bases, with 11 bases sitting between them. As DNA, the CDR3 is TGTGCCAGCAGCTTCCAGACACCGTACCAAGAGACCCAGTACTTC. This encodes CASSFQTPYQETQYF.